This TCR beta chain was documented in a study of blood T cell repertoires in COVID-19. Study overall: There were acute and convalescent COVID-19 samples, and they came from the United States, Italy and Spain. Sources were T cells, B-cell-depleted T cells, or PBMCs; the material itself was cDNA or gDNA.

Original analysis: Amplified reference gene primers provided the basis for estimating nucleated cell counts. This table comes from immunoSEQ multiplex PCR, and its TCRdb copy is limited to in-frame clones, with some not included. The V and J calls and clone size come from that table; D and trimming were worked out from the DNA. The sample carries 150,000 to 200,000 clones, around three quarters recorded once. Adults between about 18 and 89 years of age took part from 24 US areas. V lost 6 bases, J lost 4 bases, and 18 bases lay in between. The CDR3 runs to 14 residues. Germline CDR1 reads SQVTM; CDR2 reads ANQGSEA.

The clonotype was recovered from a woman between 50 and 59 years old with acute COVID-19. The chain couples TRBV29-1 to TRBJ1-2; weak D call: TRBD1 (6 bases). The sample taken for sequencing was PBMCs or T cells enriched from blood (not recorded which). CDR3 sequence: CSVEWGGTGYGYTF. The CDR3 nucleotides read TGCAGCGTCGAATGGGGGGGCACTGGCTATGGCTACACCTTC.